This is a list of T cell receptor beta chains from one sample in a study of cytomegalovirus exposure and HLA in healthy donors. Sequencing used immunoSEQ multiplex PCR; TCRdb keeps in-frame clones, though not all of them. The sample carries 130,000 to 150,000 clones, about 80% recorded once. Sequenced sample: PBMCs. The receptors were sampled from a man aged 35 to 55 in good health and CMV-seropositive. Both conserved end residues are trimmed from each CDR3. Fields, in order: D gene, V gene, J gene, CDR3 protein. The D gene is left open where the match is weak.

-	TRBV7-2	TRBJ2-1	ASSKQVMSYNEQF
TRBD2	TRBV11-3	TRBJ2-7	ASSPRGGSNYEQY
-	TRBV10-3	TRBJ2-5	AISESTGTQY
-	TRBV2	TRBJ2-1	ASSGQKSTYNEQF
TRBD1	TRBV6-5	TRBJ2-2	ASSFSGTGPNGELF
-	TRBV7-9	TRBJ1-2	ASSILSPQLPNYGYT
-	TRBV7-7	TRBJ1-5	ASSKDRNQPQH
-	TRBV14	TRBJ2-5	ASSQARETQY
-	TRBV4-2	TRBJ2-1	ASSQGLEAYNEQF
TRBD1	TRBV6-1	TRBJ2-7	ASRRGQGNYEQY
-	TRBV7-2	TRBJ2-7	ASSLGGWYEQY
-	TRBV5-1	TRBJ2-2	ASSWRGRKTGELF
TRBD1	TRBV30	TRBJ1-2	AWSPGQRINYGYT
-	TRBV28	TRBJ1-1	ASSQSDRTTEAF
TRBD2	TRBV7-8	TRBJ2-3	ASSGGTSGRTDTQY
-	TRBV11-2	TRBJ2-1	ASSLDRGYDEQF
-	TRBV18	TRBJ2-1	ASSPSGTSEQF
-	TRBV19	TRBJ1-3	ASSTGQSYSGNTIY
-	TRBV27	TRBJ2-2	ASRNALNSGELF
-	TRBV5-4	TRBJ2-7	ASSLDRGTYEQY
-	TRBV27	TRBJ1-1	ASSPVGSFTEAF
-	TRBV9	TRBJ2-3	ASSVEGLSTDTQY
TRBD1	TRBV25-1	TRBJ2-7	ASSDPGQGISYEQY
TRBD1	TRBV7-8	TRBJ1-2	ASSKPGGVTYGYT
TRBD1	TRBV11-3	TRBJ2-2	ASSLSDRAGELF
TRBD2	TRBV2	TRBJ2-5	ARSSGDQETQY
TRBD1	TRBV18	TRBJ1-2	ASSPNEDRVGYT
-	TRBV28	TRBJ2-2	ATGTGELF
-	TRBV6-4	TRBJ1-1	ASSDSGGRGARGEAF
TRBD2	TRBV27	TRBJ2-1	ASSSLRTSGNNEQF
-	TRBV7-3	TRBJ2-5	ASSLGHGGETQY
TRBD1	TRBV18	TRBJ2-1	ASSPPPTGGNEQF
-	TRBV4-3	TRBJ1-5	ASSQDRAGDQPQH
TRBD1	TRBV19	TRBJ2-7	ASSRDVKGRGRSIPGYEQY
-	TRBV6-6	TRBJ2-2	ASSSGTKNTGELF
-	TRBV11-2	TRBJ2-3	ASRAGTDTQY
TRBD2	TRBV29-1	TRBJ2-7	SVRGGGAYEQY
TRBD1	TRBV4-1	TRBJ2-7	ASSQDAAGQVYEQY
-	TRBV7-2	TRBJ1-1	ASSSPGEFTEAF
TRBD1	TRBV19	TRBJ1-5	ASSIQLDRAQPQH
-	TRBV27	TRBJ1-2	ASSSPGWGYT
TRBD1	TRBV4-1	TRBJ2-7	ASSLRRQGQGAYEQY
TRBD1	TRBV18	TRBJ2-7	ASSPGTGTYEQY
-	TRBV9	TRBJ1-2	ASSLGGLANYGYT
TRBD1	TRBV9	TRBJ1-2	ASSAGTGGYGYT
-	TRBV5-4	TRBJ1-2	ASSSYRGYT
-	TRBV4-3	TRBJ1-1	ASSPMWSSNTEAF
-	TRBV5-1	TRBJ2-2	ASSLVRSNTGELF
TRBD1	TRBV6-5	TRBJ2-7	ASSPGTGGRQEY
-	TRBV7-9	TRBJ2-7	SSSLVFEQY
-	TRBV7-2	TRBJ2-5	ASTLTSRGTQY
-	TRBV7-2	TRBJ1-2	ASSYRENTYGYT
-	TRBV5-6	TRBJ1-4	ASSFRQGKEKLF